The clone carrying this T cell receptor beta chain was seen once. Original processing methods: Reference gene primer amplification in the assay estimated nucleated cell counts. This table comes from immunoSEQ multiplex PCR, and its TCRdb copy is limited to in-frame clones, with some not included. That table supplies the V and J calls and clone size; D and trimming were determined from the DNA. The sample holds tens of thousands of clones; around 85% are singletons and the top ten take roughly 19%. The data were obtained in a study of blood T cell repertoires in COVID-19. Overall study: Sources were T cells, B-cell-depleted T cells, or PBMCs; the material itself was cDNA or gDNA.

This receptor was identified in a man between 65 and 85 years old with acute or convalescent COVID-19. Sequenced input: peripheral blood.

The CDR3 here is CASSLPWGTSSSGNTIYF. The CDR3 DNA is TGTGCCAGCAGCCTCCCTTGGGGGACTAGTAGCTCTGGAAACACCATATATTTT. V gene TRBV7-6 combines with J gene TRBJ1-3, with a weak D call TRBD1 (5 bases). CDR1 is SGHVS, CDR2 FNYEAQ, per germline. The CDR3 runs to 18 residues. Trimming removed 5 bases from V and 0 bases from J, with 20 bases in between.